At least ten counts were recorded for the clone carrying this TCR beta chain. As yet, its antigen is unknown. RNA transcripts yielded amplified TCR beta CDR3 regions. A first-round RT-PCR of the TCR CDR3 used the HTBI primer set. TCRdb reprocessed the multiplex PCR reads via MiXCR and lists one record per CDR3 protein. The sample includes fewer than 700,000 distinct CDR3 sequences, 15% to 20% seen only once; the top ten take around 3.9%. Investigators excluded patients with uncontrolled infection, other autoimmune disease, pregnancy or lactation. These data originate in a study of T cells in Graves' hyperthyroidism and ophthalmopathy. Study details: Staff took peripheral blood when the initial diagnosis was made, before any treatment began.

Study-wide results and caveats: Ophthalmopathy was model-predicted a median approximately 6.9 months pre-onset.

This CDR3 comprises 16 residues. CDR1 and CDR2 from the germline V gene are KGHSH and LQKENI. The V and J ends lost 0 bases and 9 bases, in that order; junction bases with no gene match: 8. The TCR originated in a woman between 25 and 40 years old with Graves' hyperthyroidism. The material sequenced was blood. V and J are TRBV18 and TRBJ2-1, with 10 bases that match TRBD2. The DNA of the CDR3 is TGTGCCAGCTCACCACCTTCGCTAGCGGGAGTAGCTGAGCAGTTCTTC. This codes for CASSPPSLAGVAEQFF.